The 21 T cell receptor beta chains below come from one sample, sequenced in a study of post-analysis software for immune sequencing data. Study-wide points: Patients used roughly five TRBV segments, including TRBV5-6, TRBV5-1 and TRBV20-1, more often than controls.

These receptors' antigens are unknown. Presence of unique molecular identifiers characterized the TCR beta cDNA libraries. From the PCR reads, TCRdb called clonotypes with MiXCR, one entry per CDR3 protein. This table has hundreds of thousands of distinct CDR3 sequences, roughly 58% appearing once. Sequences were obtained from blood. The receptors come from a girl between 5 and 17 years old with multiple sclerosis.

This clonotype was seen at least ten times. A read error may produce the germline difference seen at one junction end. The chain has TRBV3-1 and TRBJ2-7, with D tentatively TRBD1 (5 bases). The CDR3 extends over 12 amino acids. The germline CDR1 and CDR2 sequences are LGHDT and YNNKEL (reference sequence). For the CDR3, the DNA is TGCGCCAGCAGCCAAGCAGGGTACGAGCAGTACTTC. Its protein product is CASSQAGYEQYF.

The chain recombines TRBV6-6 with TRBJ2-3; TRBD2 aligns across 14 bases. CDR1 is MNHNY and CDR2 is SVGAGI in the germline V gene (reference sequence). The junction had 7 bases not matched to a gene; V was cut back by 4 bases and J by 4 bases. The CDR3 runs 17 residues. The CDR3 DNA is TGTGCCAGCAGTTCCGGGACTAGCGGGGGAAGGGCAGATACGCAGTATTTT. The encoded protein is CASSSGTSGGRADTQYF.

The gene calls are TRBV4-1 and TRBJ2-1, with D hard to call. Germline values: CDR1 MGHRA, CDR2 YSYEKL. This CDR3 comprises 16 residues. Trimming left V 1 base short and J 0 bases short, with 10 bases between. The CDR3 here is CASSQGRAFSYNEQFF. CDR3 bases: TGCGCCAGCAGCCAAGGTAGAGCGTTCTCCTACAATGAGCAGTTCTTC.

CDR3 sequence (DNA): TGCAGCGTTGATAGGGACAGACTCACAGATACGCAGTATTTT. The encoded protein is CSVDRDRLTDTQYF. The chain recombines TRBV29-1 with TRBJ2-3; 7 positions match TRBD1. Germline assignment: CDR1 SQVTM and CDR2 ANQGSEA. V was pared by 3 bases and J by 2 bases, with 5 bases of the junction left unmatched. The CDR3 is 14 amino acids.

The chain combines TRBV3-1 with TRBJ2-7; TRBD2 aligns across 13 bases. The better agreement between TRBJ2-5 and the DNA end casts doubt on the J call. The CDR3 is 16 amino acids. Germline values: CDR1 LGHDT, CDR2 YNNKEL (reference sequence). CDR3 sequence: CASSLRTSGGRETQYF. The CDR3, as DNA: TGTGCCAGCAGCCTTCGGACTAGCGGGGGCCGGGAGACCCAGTACTTC.

The chain is built from TRBV5-1 and TRBJ1-2; the D gene is possibly TRBD1 (6 bases). Germline V gene lookup returns CDR1 SGHRS and CDR2 YFSETQ. V was pared by 0 bases and J by 6 bases, with 12 bases between. The CDR3 runs 14 residues. For the CDR3, the DNA is TGCGCCAGCAGCTTGGACAGGGCAAGCGATGGCTACACCTTC. Translated, it gives CASSLDRASDGYTF.

This chain uses TRBV5-1 with TRBJ2-7; 10 positions agree with TRBD1. V gave up 6 bases and J gave up 6 bases; unmatched junction bases: 9. In germline, CDR1 is SGHRS, CDR2 YFSETQ. The CDR3 runs 14 residues. In DNA, the CDR3 is TGCGCCAGCAACTCGGGACAGGGGACGGGCGAGCAGTACTTC. Amino acid sequence: CASNSGQGTGEQYF.

The V and J genes are TRBV9 and TRBJ2-1; 7 nucleotides align to TRBD1. CDR1 and CDR2 from the germline V gene are SGDLS and YYNGEE. CDR3 length: 15 residues. V gave up 2 bases and J gave up 3 bases; unmatched junction bases: 5. For the CDR3, the DNA is TGTGCCAGCAGCGTGGCCGGGACAGTCTACAATGAGCAGTTCTTC. Protein product: CASSVAGTVYNEQFF.

The V and J genes are TRBV29-1 and TRBJ2-3, with 8 positions matching TRBD2. This CDR3 comprises 16 residues. The ends lost 2 bases at V and 1 base at J; junction bases unmatched: 8. Germline V gene sequence: CDR1 SQVTM, CDR2 ANQGSEA. The CDR3 region has the DNA TGCAGCGTTGAATTATCCAGCGGGAGCGGCACAGATACGCAGTATTTT. It specifies CSVELSSGSGTDTQYF.

In the case of this clonotype: One base away lies a much larger clone, so this may be a sequencing read error. The chain joins TRBV20-1 to TRBJ2-5, with 14 bases lining up with TRBD2. The V gene end was trimmed by 6 bases and the J gene end by 11 bases; junction bases not matched to a gene: 11. CDR1 DFQATT and CDR2 SNEGSKA come from the germline V gene (reference sequence). The CDR3 loop spans 14 amino acids. The CDR3 nucleotides read TGCAGTGCCGGGGGACTAGCGGGGGCGAGTGAGCAGTACTTC. As protein: CSAGGLAGASEQYF.

As concerns this clonotype: One junction end does not reproduce the germline sequence, and a read error may be involved. The rearrangement links TRBV2 to TRBJ1-1; D remains unclear. The CDR3 covers 13 residues. Germline CDR1 SNHLY, CDR2 FYNNEI. The CDR3 loop reads CASSASGVTGAFF. In nucleotides, the CDR3 is TGTGCCAGCAGCGCCTCGGGTGTAACTGGAGCTTTCTTT.

In its sample, this clonotype was seen a few times. The chain has TRBV10-3 and TRBJ2-3, with 12 nucleotides matching TRBD2. The CDR3 sequence is 16 residues long. J lost 4 bases, V lost 5 bases, and 7 bases had no gene match. Germline V gene lookup returns CDR1 ENHRY and CDR2 SYGVKD. CDR3 sequence reads: CAISPLGTSGSDTQYF. The CDR3 DNA follows: TGTGCCATCAGTCCCCTCGGGACTAGCGGGTCAGATACGCAGTATTTT.

The chain has TRBV11-2 and TRBJ2-7, with 8 bases matching TRBD2. CDR3 size: 17 residues. J was trimmed by 0 bases and V by 5 bases; bases with no gene match: 12. CDR1 and CDR2 from the germline V gene are SGHAT and FQNNGV. In DNA, the CDR3 is TGTGCCAGCAGCCCCCTGGGGGGCGGGAGGAGCTCCTACGAGCAGTACTTC. Encoded protein: CASSPLGGGRSSYEQYF. The full variable domain, with the rest looked up from reference TRBV11-2 and TRBJ2-7, is EAGVAQSPRYKIIEKRQSVAFWCNPISGHATLYWYQQILGQGPKLLIQFQNNGVVDDSQLPKDRFSAERLKGVDSTLKIQPAKLEDSAVYLCASSPLGGGRSSYEQYFGPGTRLTVT.

The CDR3 DNA follows: TGTGCCAGCAAAGTGGGTCACAATGAGCAGTTCTTC. Translation: CASKVGHNEQFF. This chain uses TRBV27 with TRBJ2-1; D remains ambiguous. CDR3 length: 12 residues. Germline V gene lookup returns CDR1 MNHEY and CDR2 SMNVEV (reference sequence). V was trimmed by 7 bases and J by 5 bases, leaving 9 bases between them.

The chain is built from TRBV24-1 and TRBJ2-1; D not certain. Germline V gene lookup returns CDR1 KGHDR and CDR2 SFDVKD. CDR3 size: 14 residues. V lost 5 bases and J 3 bases, leaving 10 bases between the germline ends. CDR3 sequence: CATSGPPDYNEQFF. The CDR3 DNA is TGTGCCACCAGTGGGCCCCCCGACTACAATGAGCAGTTCTTC.

This clonotype occurred once. This chain links TRBV15 with TRBJ2-7; tentatively, D is TRBD2 (6 bases). Germline V gives CDR1 LNHNV, CDR2 YYDKDF (reference sequence). The CDR3 is 14 residues long. V was trimmed by 5 bases and J by 6 bases, leaving 17 bases between them. The chain's CDR3 is CATSGDRGLSEQYF. The DNA of the CDR3 is TGTGCCACCAGCGGGGACCGGGGGTTGAGCGAGCAGTACTTC.

This chain joins TRBV20-1 and TRBJ2-7; perhaps D is TRBD1 or TRBD2 (5 bases each). Per germline, CDR1 DFQATT and CDR2 SNEGSKA (reference sequence). The CDR3 length is 14 residues. Trimming removed 6 bases from V and 4 bases from J, with 19 bases in between. The DNA for the CDR3 is TGCAGTGCCGAACCGGGACCCAGGGAGTACGAGCAGTACTTC. This gives the protein CSAEPGPREYEQYF.

The J gene is TRBJ1-1, the V gene TRBV6-6; D gene unclear. V lost 5 bases and J lost 2, with 6 bases in between. The germline V gene has CDR1 MNHNY and CDR2 SVGAGI (reference sequence). The CDR3 has 12 residues. The CDR3 DNA reads as TGTGCCAGCAGTCAGATTAACACTGAAGCTTTCTTT. This codes for CASSQINTEAFF.

The chain combines TRBV11-2 with TRBJ2-5; TRBD2 is a possible D gene (5 bases). Germline V gives CDR1 SGHAT, CDR2 FQNNGV. Trimming took off 4 bases at V and 5 bases at J, with 20 bases between the two ends. The CDR3 has 16 residues. The CDR3 DNA reads TGTGCCAGCAGCTACAGAGGACTTATCACGGGGGAGACCCAGTACTTC. This codes for CASSYRGLITGETQYF.

The DNA for the CDR3 is TGCAGTGCTAGGGGCAGGGCCAGGGGATACGAGCAGTACTTC. Encoded protein: CSARGRARGYEQYF. The chain links TRBV20-1 to TRBJ2-7, with D maybe TRBD1 (6 bases). From germline, CDR1 is DFQATT and CDR2 SNEGSKA (reference sequence). V was shortened by 3 bases and J by 4 bases, with 16 bases between the two germline ends. The CDR3 is 14 residues long.

The chain joins TRBV28 to TRBJ2-7; D uncertain. V shed 2 bases and J shed 6 bases, with 8 bases lying between them. This CDR3 is built from 12 residues. Germline-derived CDR1 and CDR2 are MDHEN and SYDVKM. This CDR3 is CASSLRKGEQYF. As DNA, the CDR3 is TGTGCCAGCAGTTTAAGGAAGGGCGAGCAGTACTTC.